This TCR beta chain appears in the sequencing data of a study of OX40 agonist ivuxolimab in advanced cancers. Overall study context: The dose-escalation cohort was over 65% male, with a mean age of around 60 years, ranging about 23 to 80. Overall study findings and caveats: It was also the case that some nonresponders had low normalized T-cell clonal expansion. Antigen specificity of clonally expanded peripheral T cells was not established. Expanded clones belonging to CD8+ T cells outnumbered, on average, those of CD4+.

Data came from immunoSEQ multiplex PCR; TCRdb stores just in-frame clones and leaves some out. The sample lists fewer than 40,000 clones, roughly 84% occurring once. As for this clone: The antigen is undetermined.

V lost 6 bases, J lost 0 bases, and 15 bases stayed unmatched. Germline-derived CDR1 and CDR2 are WSHSY and SAAADI. The CDR3 is 18 amino acids. The sample here was CD4+ or CD8+ T cells sorted from blood, taken in a trial of the OX40 agonist ivuxolimab. This rearrangement joins TRBV10-2 to TRBJ1-2, with 8 bases that match TRBD1. The sequence came from an adult with an advanced solid tumor such as melanoma, head and neck, liver or kidney cancer. Here the CDR3 reads CASRGFERQGLANYGYTF. The DNA for the CDR3 is TGCGCCAGCAGGGGCTTTGAGAGACAGGGGTTAGCTAACTATGGCTACACCTTC.